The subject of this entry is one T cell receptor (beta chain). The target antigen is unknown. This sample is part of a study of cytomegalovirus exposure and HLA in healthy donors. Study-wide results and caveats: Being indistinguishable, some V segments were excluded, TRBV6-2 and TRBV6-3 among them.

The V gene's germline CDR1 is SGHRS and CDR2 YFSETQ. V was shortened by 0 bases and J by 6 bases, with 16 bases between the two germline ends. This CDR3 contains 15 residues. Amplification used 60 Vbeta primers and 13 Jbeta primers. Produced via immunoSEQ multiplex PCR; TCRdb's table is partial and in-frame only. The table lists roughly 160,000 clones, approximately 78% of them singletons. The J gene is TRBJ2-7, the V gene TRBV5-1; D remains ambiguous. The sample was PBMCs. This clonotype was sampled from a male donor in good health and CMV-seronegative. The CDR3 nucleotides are TGCGCCAGCAGCTTGGGAGGCGAGACCACGATCGAGCAGTACTTC. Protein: CASSLGGETTIEQYF.